Given below is one T cell receptor (beta chain) in context. These data come from a study of T cells in narcolepsy. V was shortened by 2 bases and J by 2 bases, with 11 bases between the two germline ends. The germline gives CDR1 SGHTA, CDR2 FQGNSA. The length of the CDR3 is 15 residues. TCRdb keeps only in-frame clones here, not all; method: immunoSEQ multiplex PCR. The data contain tens of thousands of clones, under 85% of them seen just once; the ten biggest clones take up over 0.9%. The sequenced material came from CD45RA- memory CD4+ T cells from PBMCs. This receptor was taken from a human donor with narcolepsy. The chain employs TRBV7-2 and TRBJ2-3; tentatively, D is TRBD2 (5 bases). Written as DNA, the CDR3 is TGTGCCAGCAGCTTAACACGAGGGTCCACAGATACGCAGTATTTT. This encodes CASSLTRGSTDTQYF.